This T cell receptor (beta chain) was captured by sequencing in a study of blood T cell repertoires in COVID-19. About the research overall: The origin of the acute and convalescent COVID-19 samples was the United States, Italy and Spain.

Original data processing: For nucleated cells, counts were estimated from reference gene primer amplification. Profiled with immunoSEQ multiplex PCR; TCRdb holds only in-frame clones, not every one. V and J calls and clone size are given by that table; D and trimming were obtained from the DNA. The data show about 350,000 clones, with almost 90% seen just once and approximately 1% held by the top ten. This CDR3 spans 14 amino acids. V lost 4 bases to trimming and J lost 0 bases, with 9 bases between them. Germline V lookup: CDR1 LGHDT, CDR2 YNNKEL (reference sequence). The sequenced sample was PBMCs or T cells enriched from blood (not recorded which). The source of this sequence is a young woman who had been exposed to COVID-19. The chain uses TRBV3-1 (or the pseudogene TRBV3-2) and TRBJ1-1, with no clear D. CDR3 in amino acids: CASSPPTVNTEAFF. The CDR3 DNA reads TGTGCCAGCAGCCCCCCTACAGTGAACACTGAAGCTTTCTTT.